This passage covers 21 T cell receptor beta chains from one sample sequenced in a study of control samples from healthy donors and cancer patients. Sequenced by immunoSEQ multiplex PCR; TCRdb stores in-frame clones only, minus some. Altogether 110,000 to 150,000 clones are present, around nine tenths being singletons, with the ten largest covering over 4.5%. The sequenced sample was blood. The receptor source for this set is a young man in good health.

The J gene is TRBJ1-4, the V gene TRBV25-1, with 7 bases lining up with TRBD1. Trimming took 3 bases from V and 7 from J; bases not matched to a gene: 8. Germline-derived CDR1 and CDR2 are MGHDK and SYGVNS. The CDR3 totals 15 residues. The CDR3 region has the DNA TGTGCCAGCAGTGACTCGACAGGGCCGGGTGAAAAACTGTTTTTT. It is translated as CASSDSTGPGEKLFF.

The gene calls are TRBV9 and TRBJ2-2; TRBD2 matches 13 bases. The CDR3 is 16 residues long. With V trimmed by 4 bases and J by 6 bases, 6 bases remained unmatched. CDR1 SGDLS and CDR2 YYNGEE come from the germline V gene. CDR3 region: CASSPGLAGASGELFF. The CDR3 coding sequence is TGTGCCAGCAGCCCAGGACTAGCGGGAGCCTCCGGGGAGCTGTTTTTT.

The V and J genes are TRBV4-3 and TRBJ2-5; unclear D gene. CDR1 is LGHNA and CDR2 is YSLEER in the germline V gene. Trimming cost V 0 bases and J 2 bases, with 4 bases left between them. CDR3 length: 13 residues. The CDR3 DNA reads TGCGCCAGCAGCCAAGAGGGACAAGAGACCCAGTACTTC. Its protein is CASSQEGQETQYF.

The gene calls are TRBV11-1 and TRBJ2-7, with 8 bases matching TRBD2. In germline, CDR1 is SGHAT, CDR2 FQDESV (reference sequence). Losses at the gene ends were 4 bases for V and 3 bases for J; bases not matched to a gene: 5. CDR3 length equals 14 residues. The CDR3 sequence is CASSSPGTSYEQYF. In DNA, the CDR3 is TGTGCCAGCAGCTCACCCGGGACTAGCTACGAGCAGTACTTC. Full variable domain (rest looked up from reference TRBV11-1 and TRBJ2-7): EAEVAQSPRYKITEKSQAVAFWCDPISGHATLYWYRQILGQGPELLVQFQDESVVDDSQLPKDRFSAERLKGVDSTLKIQPAELGDSAMYLCASSSPGTSYEQYFGPGTRLTVT.

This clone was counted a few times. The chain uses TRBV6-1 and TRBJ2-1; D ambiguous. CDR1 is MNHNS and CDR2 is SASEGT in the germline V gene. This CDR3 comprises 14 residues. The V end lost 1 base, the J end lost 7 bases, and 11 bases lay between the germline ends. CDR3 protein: CASSEGPRLNEQFF. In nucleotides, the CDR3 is TGTGCCAGCAGTGAAGGGCCTAGACTTAATGAGCAGTTCTTC.

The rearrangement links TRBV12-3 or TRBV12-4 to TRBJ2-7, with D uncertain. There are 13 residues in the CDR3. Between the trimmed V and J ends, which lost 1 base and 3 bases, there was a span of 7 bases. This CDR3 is CASSLVADYEQYF. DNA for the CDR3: TGTGCCAGCAGTTTAGTGGCAGACTACGAGCAGTACTTC.

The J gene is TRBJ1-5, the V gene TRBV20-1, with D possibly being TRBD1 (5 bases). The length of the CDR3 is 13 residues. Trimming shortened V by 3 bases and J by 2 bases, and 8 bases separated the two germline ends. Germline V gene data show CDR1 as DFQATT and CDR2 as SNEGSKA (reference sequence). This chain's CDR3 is CSASGHGNQPQHF. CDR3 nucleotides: TGCAGTGCTAGTGGACACGGCAATCAGCCCCAGCATTTT.

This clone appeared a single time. The CDR3 loop is CASSWGGTDTQYF. CDR3 nucleotide sequence: TGTGCCAGCAGCTGGGGCGGCACAGATACGCAGTATTTT. This chain uses TRBV7-8 with TRBJ2-3, with D possibly matching TRBD1 (5 bases). This CDR3 is 13 amino acids long. CDR1 is SGHVS, CDR2 FQNEAQ, per germline. Trimming took off 4 bases at V and 1 base at J, with 6 bases between the two ends.

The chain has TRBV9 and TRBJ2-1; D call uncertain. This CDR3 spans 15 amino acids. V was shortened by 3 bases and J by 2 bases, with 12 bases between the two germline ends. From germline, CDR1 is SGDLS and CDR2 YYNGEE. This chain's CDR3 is CASSARGQTYNEQFF. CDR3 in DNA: TGTGCCAGCAGCGCTAGAGGTCAAACCTACAATGAGCAGTTCTTC.

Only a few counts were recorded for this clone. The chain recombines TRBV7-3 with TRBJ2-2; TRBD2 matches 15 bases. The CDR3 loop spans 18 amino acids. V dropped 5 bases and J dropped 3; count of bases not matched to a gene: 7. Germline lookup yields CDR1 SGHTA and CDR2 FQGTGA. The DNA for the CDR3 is TGTGCCAGCAGCCCCCGGACTAGCGGGAGGGAGGACACCGGGGAGCTGTTTTTT. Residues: CASSPRTSGREDTGELFF.

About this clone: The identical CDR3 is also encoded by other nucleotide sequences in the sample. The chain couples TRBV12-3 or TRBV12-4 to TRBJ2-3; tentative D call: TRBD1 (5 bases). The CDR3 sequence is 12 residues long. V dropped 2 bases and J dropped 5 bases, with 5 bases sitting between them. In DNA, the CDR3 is TGTGCCAGCAGTTTAACAGGAGATACGCAGTATTTT. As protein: CASSLTGDTQYF.

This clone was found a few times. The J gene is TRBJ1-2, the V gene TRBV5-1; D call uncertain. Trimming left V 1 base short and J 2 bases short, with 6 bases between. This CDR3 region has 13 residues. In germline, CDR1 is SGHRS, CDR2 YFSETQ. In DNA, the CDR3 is TGCGCCAGCAGCTTGACAGCCAACTATGGCTACACCTTC. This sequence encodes CASSLTANYGYTF.

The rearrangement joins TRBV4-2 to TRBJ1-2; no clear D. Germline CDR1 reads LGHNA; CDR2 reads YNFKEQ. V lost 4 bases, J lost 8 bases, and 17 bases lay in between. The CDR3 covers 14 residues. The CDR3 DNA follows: TGTGCCAGCAGCCTCGAAGGAGGGTCCTGGGGCTACACCTTC. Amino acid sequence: CASSLEGGSWGYTF.

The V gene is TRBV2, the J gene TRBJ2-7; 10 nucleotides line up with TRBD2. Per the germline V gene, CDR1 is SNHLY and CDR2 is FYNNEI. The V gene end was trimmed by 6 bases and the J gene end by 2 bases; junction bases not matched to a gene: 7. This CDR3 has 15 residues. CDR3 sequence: CASSVTSGRTYEQYF. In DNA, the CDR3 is TGTGCCAGCAGCGTGACTAGCGGGCGGACCTACGAGCAGTACTTC.

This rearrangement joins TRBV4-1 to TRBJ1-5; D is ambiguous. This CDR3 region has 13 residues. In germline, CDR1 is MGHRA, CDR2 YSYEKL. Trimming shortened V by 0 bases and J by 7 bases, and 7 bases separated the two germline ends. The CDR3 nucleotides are TGCGCCAGCAGCCAAGAAGCGCGCCAGCCCCAGCATTTT. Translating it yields CASSQEARQPQHF.

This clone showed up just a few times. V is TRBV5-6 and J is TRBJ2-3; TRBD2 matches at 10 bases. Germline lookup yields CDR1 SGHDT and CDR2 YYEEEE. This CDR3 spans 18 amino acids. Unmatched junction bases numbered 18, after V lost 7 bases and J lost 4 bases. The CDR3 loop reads CASAWGGGTSGAADTQYF. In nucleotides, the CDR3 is TGTGCCAGCGCCTGGGGAGGGGGAACTAGCGGGGCGGCAGATACGCAGTATTTT.

The CDR3 coding sequence is TGTGCCAGCACCTCTACCCTGAACACTGAAGCTTTCTTT. Its protein product is CASTSTLNTEAFF. The chain links TRBV27 to TRBJ1-1, with D unclear. Looked up from germline, CDR1 is MNHEY and CDR2 is SMNVEV (reference sequence). The CDR3 contains 13 residues. V lost 7 bases, J lost 0 bases, and 9 bases lay in between.

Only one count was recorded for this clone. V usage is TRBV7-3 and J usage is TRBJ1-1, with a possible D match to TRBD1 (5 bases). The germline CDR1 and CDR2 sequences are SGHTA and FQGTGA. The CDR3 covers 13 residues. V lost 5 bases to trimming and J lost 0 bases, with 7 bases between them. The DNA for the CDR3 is TGTGCCAGCAGCAAACAGGTGAACACTGAAGCTTTCTTT. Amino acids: CASSKQVNTEAFF.

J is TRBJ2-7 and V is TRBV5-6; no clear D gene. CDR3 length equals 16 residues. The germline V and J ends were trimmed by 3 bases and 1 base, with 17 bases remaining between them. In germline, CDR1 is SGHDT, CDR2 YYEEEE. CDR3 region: CASSSNNRRVSYEQYF. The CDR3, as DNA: TGTGCCAGCAGCTCGAACAATAGAAGAGTATCCTACGAGCAGTACTTC. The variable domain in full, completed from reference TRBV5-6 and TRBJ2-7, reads DAGVTQSPTHLIKTRGQQVTLRCSPKSGHDTVSWYQQALGQGPQFIFQYYEEEERQRGNFPDRFSGHQFPNYSSELNVNALLLGDSALYLCASSSNNRRVSYEQYFGPGTRLTVT.

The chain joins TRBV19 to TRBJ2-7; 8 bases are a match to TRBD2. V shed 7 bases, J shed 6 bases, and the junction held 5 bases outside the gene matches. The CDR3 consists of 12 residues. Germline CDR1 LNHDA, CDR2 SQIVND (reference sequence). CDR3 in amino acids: CASNSGMGEQYF. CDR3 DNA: TGTGCCAGTAATAGCGGGATGGGCGAGCAGTACTTC.

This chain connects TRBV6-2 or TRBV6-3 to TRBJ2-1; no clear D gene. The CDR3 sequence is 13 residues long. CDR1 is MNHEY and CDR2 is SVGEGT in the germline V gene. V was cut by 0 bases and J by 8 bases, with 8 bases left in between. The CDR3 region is CASSYSLVDEQFF. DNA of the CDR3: TGTGCCAGCAGTTACTCGCTTGTCGATGAGCAGTTCTTC.